These T cell receptor beta chains were read from a single sample in a study of STAT3 mutations in large granular lymphocyte leukemia. This table comes from immunoSEQ multiplex PCR, and its TCRdb copy is limited to in-frame clones, with some not included. This table holds about 39,000 clones, 80% to 85% found once. Specimen: PBMCs. Receptors originate from a human donor with T large granular lymphocyte leukemia. Some clones in this sample may be carry-over from other donors' samples. Both conserved end residues are part of each CDR3. Fields, in order: V gene, J gene, clone size, CDR3 protein. Not all rows give a size; the values are once, few, many and, for expanded clones, a class.

v_gene: TRBV27; j_gene: TRBJ2-7; abundance: -; CDR3aa: CASSLSAGIVEQYF
v_gene: TRBV10-2; j_gene: TRBJ2-1; abundance: few; CDR3aa: CASATGTLMYNEQFF
v_gene: TRBV5-6; j_gene: TRBJ1-1; abundance: -; CDR3aa: CASSLTSSAEAFF
v_gene: TRBV10-3; j_gene: TRBJ2-6; abundance: -; CDR3aa: CAIRGVRSGANVLTF
v_gene: TRBV18; j_gene: TRBJ1-1; abundance: -; CDR3aa: CASSPGAMNTEAFF
v_gene: TRBV28; j_gene: TRBJ1-6; abundance: -; CDR3aa: CASSARTDGESPLHF
v_gene: TRBV19; j_gene: TRBJ1-3; abundance: -; CDR3aa: CASSPRTGVADTIYF
v_gene: TRBV29-1; j_gene: TRBJ2-1; abundance: -; CDR3aa: CSVVRDFNEQFF
v_gene: TRBV7-9; j_gene: TRBJ2-5; abundance: -; CDR3aa: CASSLHPRETQYF
v_gene: TRBV2; j_gene: TRBJ1-5; abundance: -; CDR3aa: CASRGQGDQPQHF
v_gene: TRBV4-1; j_gene: TRBJ1-1; abundance: few; CDR3aa: CASTPGVGWNTEAFF
v_gene: TRBV5-1; j_gene: TRBJ1-1; abundance: -; CDR3aa: CASSLEGQSYTEAFF
v_gene: TRBV15; j_gene: TRBJ1-2; abundance: -; CDR3aa: CATSIRQVAGYTF
v_gene: TRBV5-4; j_gene: TRBJ1-6; abundance: few; CDR3aa: CASMVWGDSPLHF
v_gene: TRBV18; j_gene: TRBJ1-6; abundance: -; CDR3aa: CASSPRPIDNSPLHF
v_gene: TRBV5-4; j_gene: TRBJ1-3; abundance: -; CDR3aa: CASSTPGSGNTIYF
v_gene: TRBV9; j_gene: TRBJ2-7; abundance: once; CDR3aa: CASSVAPGASSYEQYF
v_gene: TRBV19; j_gene: TRBJ2-7; abundance: -; CDR3aa: CASSISAGNEQYF
v_gene: TRBV4-1; j_gene: TRBJ1-5; abundance: -; CDR3aa: CASSQGLTNQPQHF
v_gene: TRBV27; j_gene: TRBJ1-5; abundance: once; CDR3aa: CASSLRAVNQPQHF
v_gene: TRBV4-2; j_gene: TRBJ2-7; abundance: -; CDR3aa: CASSQLGQGNYEQYF
v_gene: TRBV10-3; j_gene: TRBJ1-1; abundance: -; CDR3aa: CAIRGTATTEAFF
v_gene: TRBV4-1; j_gene: TRBJ2-7; abundance: -; CDR3aa: CASSQGRGRTSYEQYF
v_gene: TRBV6-1; j_gene: TRBJ2-7; abundance: -; CDR3aa: CASSPLGGEQYF
v_gene: TRBV5-1; j_gene: TRBJ2-5; abundance: -; CDR3aa: CASSLMTEETQYF
v_gene: TRBV11-2; j_gene: TRBJ1-1; abundance: -; CDR3aa: CASSLDSVMNTEAFF
v_gene: TRBV19; j_gene: TRBJ1-1; abundance: -; CDR3aa: CASRNRVTEAFF
v_gene: TRBV25-1; j_gene: TRBJ2-5; abundance: -; CDR3aa: CASSDRTARETQYF
v_gene: TRBV5-1; j_gene: TRBJ2-3; abundance: -; CDR3aa: CASSSTHASTDTQYF
v_gene: TRBV5-4; j_gene: TRBJ2-5; abundance: -; CDR3aa: CASSFGQRETQYF
v_gene: TRBV4-1; j_gene: TRBJ1-5; abundance: few; CDR3aa: CASSQAYLWNQPQHF
v_gene: TRBV2; j_gene: TRBJ1-1; abundance: -; CDR3aa: CASSVTGDFDTEAFF
v_gene: TRBV30; j_gene: TRBJ2-5; abundance: -; CDR3aa: CAWSVHRGLQETQYF
v_gene: TRBV4-2; j_gene: TRBJ1-5; abundance: -; CDR3aa: CASSQDAQVGNQPQHF
v_gene: TRBV6-5; j_gene: TRBJ1-4; abundance: -; CDR3aa: CASSSFSGRELFF
v_gene: TRBV6-1; j_gene: TRBJ1-1; abundance: few; CDR3aa: CATWGRSRNTEAFF
v_gene: TRBV9; j_gene: TRBJ2-1; abundance: -; CDR3aa: CASSVESNEQFF
v_gene: TRBV6-1; j_gene: TRBJ1-2; abundance: few; CDR3aa: CASSSEGGGYTF
v_gene: TRBV7-2; j_gene: TRBJ2-1; abundance: few; CDR3aa: CASTPGAGYNEQFF
v_gene: TRBV5-1; j_gene: TRBJ2-5; abundance: -; CDR3aa: CASSLGLEKETQYF
v_gene: TRBV4-2; j_gene: TRBJ2-5; abundance: -; CDR3aa: CASSQALRLAAQETQYF
v_gene: TRBV12-5; j_gene: TRBJ2-1; abundance: -; CDR3aa: CASGLGLGEQFF
v_gene: TRBV10-3; j_gene: TRBJ1-1; abundance: once; CDR3aa: CAISESVGGMNTEAFF
v_gene: TRBV7-2; j_gene: TRBJ1-2; abundance: -; CDR3aa: CASSLSGQGNYGYTF
v_gene: TRBV15; j_gene: TRBJ1-5; abundance: -; CDR3aa: CATSRVNQPQHF
v_gene: TRBV5-1; j_gene: TRBJ2-1; abundance: -; CDR3aa: CASSGLAYNEQFF
v_gene: TRBV5-1; j_gene: TRBJ2-1; abundance: -; CDR3aa: CASSFGGNTRGEQFF
v_gene: TRBV10-1; j_gene: TRBJ1-5; abundance: -; CDR3aa: CASRESTGIGGQPQHF
v_gene: TRBV29-1; j_gene: TRBJ2-7; abundance: -; CDR3aa: CSVAVSYEQYF
v_gene: TRBV9; j_gene: TRBJ1-4; abundance: few; CDR3aa: CASSVSGGEKLFF
v_gene: TRBV5-6; j_gene: TRBJ1-6; abundance: -; CDR3aa: CASSWMDSYNSPLHF